A selection of T cell receptor beta chains follows, all from one sample in a study of T cells in Graves' hyperthyroidism and ophthalmopathy. TCRdb re-derived calls from the multiplex PCR reads in MiXCR, one entry per CDR3 protein. The sample gives fewer than 800,000 distinct CDR3 sequences, approximately 16% of which show up once; about 8.4% is in the top ten. The sequenced material came from blood. The origin of the receptors is a man in his late teens or twenties with Graves' hyperthyroidism. Each CDR3 is given with its conserved first and last residue. D genes are given only for firm matches. A row's size may be missing; if present it is once, few, many or a size class.

j_gene: TRBJ2-5; d_gene: NA; abundance: many; v_gene: TRBV18; CDR3aa: CASSRDTQETQYF; CDR3nt: TGTGCCAGCAGCCGGGACACCCAAGAGACCCAGTACTTC
j_gene: TRBJ2-7; d_gene: NA; abundance: many; v_gene: TRBV20-1; CDR3aa: CSARAQGSHEQYF; CDR3nt: TGCAGTGCTAGGGCCCAGGGATCCCACGAGCAGTACTTC
j_gene: TRBJ2-7; d_gene: TRBD2; abundance: few; v_gene: TRBV27; CDR3aa: CASSPGLAGVRALYEQYF; CDR3nt: TGTGCCAGCAGCCCGGGACTAGCGGGAGTGAGGGCCCTTTACGAGCAGTACTTC
j_gene: TRBJ1-6; d_gene: TRBD1; abundance: NA; v_gene: TRBV19; CDR3aa: CATSGTGNSALHF; CDR3nt: TGTGCCACCTCCGGGACAGGGAATTCGGCCCTCCACTTT
j_gene: TRBJ1-1; d_gene: TRBD1; abundance: many; v_gene: TRBV28; CDR3aa: CASSPPGSTGGETLNTEAFF; CDR3nt: TGTGCCAGCAGTCCACCGGGATCGACAGGGGGCGAAACCTTGAACACTGAAGCTTTCTTT
j_gene: TRBJ2-3; d_gene: NA; abundance: many; v_gene: TRBV4-1; CDR3aa: CASSQEGGGASDTQYF; CDR3nt: TGCGCCAGCAGCCAAGAAGGGGGGGGCGCGTCAGATACGCAGTATTTT
j_gene: TRBJ2-7; d_gene: TRBD2; abundance: many; v_gene: TRBV29-1; CDR3aa: CSVLGAGSGRITYEQYF; CDR3nt: TGCAGCGTTCTAGGGGCGGGTAGCGGGAGGATAACCTACGAGCAGTACTTC
j_gene: TRBJ2-5; d_gene: NA; abundance: NA; v_gene: TRBV19; CDR3aa: CASSIDSAASETQYF; CDR3nt: TGTGCCAGTAGTATAGATAGCGCCGCTTCAGAGACCCAGTACTTC
j_gene: TRBJ2-7; d_gene: NA; abundance: NA; v_gene: TRBV13; CDR3aa: CASSLGLGPGQYF; CDR3nt: TGTGCCAGCAGCTTAGGCTTGGGTCCGGGGCAGTACTTC
j_gene: TRBJ2-7; d_gene: NA; abundance: NA; v_gene: TRBV20-1; CDR3aa: CSARDGFQAPSYEQYF; CDR3nt: TGCAGTGCTAGAGATGGGTTTCAGGCGCCCTCCTACGAGCAGTACTTC
j_gene: TRBJ1-5; d_gene: NA; abundance: many; v_gene: TRBV28; CDR3aa: CASTLRQLLNQPQHF; CDR3nt: TGTGCCAGCACCCTTAGACAGCTTTTAAATCAGCCCCAGCATTTT
j_gene: TRBJ1-1; d_gene: NA; abundance: many; v_gene: TRBV12-3/TRBV12-4; CDR3aa: CASTMNTEAFF; CDR3nt: TGTGCCAGCACCATGAACACTGAAGCTTTCTTT
j_gene: TRBJ2-2; d_gene: NA; abundance: NA; v_gene: TRBV6-1; CDR3aa: CASSSLGGHGELFF; CDR3nt: TGTGCCAGCAGTAGCCTGGGTGGGCACGGGGAGCTGTTTTTT
j_gene: TRBJ2-5; d_gene: TRBD2; abundance: NA; v_gene: TRBV29-1; CDR3aa: CTGGPTQETQYF; CDR3nt: TGCACGGGGGGACCGACCCAAGAGACCCAGTACTTC
j_gene: TRBJ1-2; d_gene: TRBD1; abundance: NA; v_gene: TRBV11-2; CDR3aa: CASSIGTGGYGYTF; CDR3nt: TGTGCCAGCAGCATTGGGACAGGCGGCTATGGCTACACCTTC
j_gene: TRBJ2-7; d_gene: TRBD1; abundance: few; v_gene: TRBV19; CDR3aa: CASSTGTGQYEQYF; CDR3nt: TGTGCCAGTAGTACCGGGACAGGGCAATACGAGCAGTACTTC
j_gene: TRBJ1-3; d_gene: NA; abundance: NA; v_gene: TRBV9; CDR3aa: CASSVAGASGNTIYF; CDR3nt: TGTGCCAGCAGCGTAGCTGGGGCCTCTGGAAACACCATATATTTT
j_gene: TRBJ1-1; d_gene: NA; abundance: many; v_gene: TRBV3-1; CDR3aa: CASSPVFGHTEAFF; CDR3nt: TGTGCCAGCAGCCCGGTTTTCGGGCACACTGAAGCTTTCTTT
j_gene: TRBJ1-1; d_gene: NA; abundance: NA; v_gene: TRBV27; CDR3aa: CASTRQGRSEAFF; CDR3nt: TGTGCCAGCACCCGTCAGGGGCGGTCTGAAGCTTTCTTT
j_gene: TRBJ2-5; d_gene: TRBD2; abundance: few; v_gene: TRBV2; CDR3aa: CASSETEMEGRAMAQYF; CDR3nt: TGTGCCAGCAGTGAAACGGAAATGGAAGGGAGGGCGATGGCCCAGTACTTC
j_gene: TRBJ2-3; d_gene: NA; abundance: many; v_gene: TRBV7-2; CDR3aa: CASSSPHGTDTQYF; CDR3nt: TGTGCCAGCAGCTCCCCCCACGGGACAGATACGCAGTATTTT
j_gene: TRBJ2-2; d_gene: NA; abundance: many; v_gene: TRBV2; CDR3aa: CASGTSNTGELFF; CDR3nt: TGTGCCAGCGGGACTTCGAACACCGGGGAGCTGTTTTTT
j_gene: TRBJ1-5; d_gene: TRBD1; abundance: few; v_gene: TRBV20-1; CDR3aa: CSARDRPRDRNQPQHF; CDR3nt: TGCAGTGCTAGAGATCGCCCCCGGGACAGGAATCAGCCCCAGCATTTT
j_gene: TRBJ1-3; d_gene: TRBD1; abundance: NA; v_gene: TRBV5-1; CDR3aa: CASSRGQAGNTIYF; CDR3nt: TGCGCCAGCAGCAGGGGACAGGCTGGGAACACCATATATTTT
j_gene: TRBJ2-1; d_gene: NA; abundance: few; v_gene: TRBV9; CDR3aa: CASTPLRGYEQFF; CDR3nt: TGTGCCAGCACCCCCTTGAGGGGGTATGAGCAGTTCTTC
j_gene: TRBJ2-1; d_gene: NA; abundance: NA; v_gene: TRBV9; CDR3aa: CASSTFVQGTDEQFF; CDR3nt: TGTGCCAGCAGTACCTTTGTCCAGGGAACCGATGAGCAGTTCTTT
j_gene: TRBJ1-1; d_gene: NA; abundance: many; v_gene: TRBV18; CDR3aa: CASSPLAVMNTEAFF; CDR3nt: TGTGCCAGCTCACCACTCGCAGTCATGAACACTGAAGCTTTCTTT
j_gene: TRBJ2-5; d_gene: NA; abundance: many; v_gene: TRBV24-1; CDR3aa: CATSDPDSQETQYF; CDR3nt: TGTGCCACCAGTGATCCGGACAGCCAAGAGACCCAGTACTTC
j_gene: TRBJ2-3; d_gene: NA; abundance: NA; v_gene: TRBV20-1; CDR3aa: CSARVFGSADTQYF; CDR3nt: TGCAGTGCTAGAGTATTCGGGAGCGCAGATACGCAGTATTTT
j_gene: TRBJ2-1; d_gene: TRBD2; abundance: NA; v_gene: TRBV24-1; CDR3aa: CATSDPRTSALNEQFF; CDR3nt: TGTGCCACCAGTGATCCGAGGACTAGCGCACTCAATGAGCAGTTCTTC
j_gene: TRBJ2-7; d_gene: NA; abundance: many; v_gene: TRBV9; CDR3aa: CASSDHRTYEQYF; CDR3nt: TGTGCCAGCAGCGACCACAGGACCTACGAGCAGTACTTC
j_gene: TRBJ1-2; d_gene: NA; abundance: many; v_gene: TRBV29-1; CDR3aa: CSVGTDRSYGYTF; CDR3nt: TGCAGCGTTGGGACTGACAGGAGCTATGGCTACACCTTC
j_gene: TRBJ2-3; d_gene: TRBD2; abundance: few; v_gene: TRBV15; CDR3aa: CATSTAVAGGPELTDTQYF; CDR3nt: TGTGCCACCAGCACGGCAGTAGCGGGAGGGCCGGAATTGACAGATACGCAGTATTTT
j_gene: TRBJ2-1; d_gene: TRBD2; abundance: many; v_gene: TRBV18; CDR3aa: CASSPGVAGGVNEQFF; CDR3nt: TGTGCCAGCTCACCAGGAGTCGCGGGAGGGGTCAATGAGCAGTTCTTC
j_gene: TRBJ2-5; d_gene: NA; abundance: NA; v_gene: TRBV3-1; CDR3aa: CASSQGVAGERETQYF; CDR3nt: TGTGCCAGCAGCCAGGGAGTAGCCGGAGAGCGGGAGACCCAGTACTTC
j_gene: TRBJ1-2; d_gene: TRBD1; abundance: many; v_gene: TRBV10-3; CDR3aa: CAISGDRDGYGYTF; CDR3nt: TGTGCCATCAGTGGTGACAGGGACGGCTATGGCTACACCTTC
j_gene: TRBJ2-2; d_gene: TRBD2; abundance: few; v_gene: TRBV5-1; CDR3aa: CASSLREGRITGELFF; CDR3nt: TGCGCCAGCAGCTTACGGGAGGGAAGAATCACCGGGGAGCTGTTTTTT
j_gene: TRBJ2-3; d_gene: TRBD2; abundance: many; v_gene: TRBV20-1; CDR3aa: CSARGGRTSGTTDTQYF; CDR3nt: TGCAGTGCTAGAGGCGGTCGGACTAGCGGGACCACAGATACGCAGTATTTT
j_gene: TRBJ2-1; d_gene: NA; abundance: NA; v_gene: TRBV7-3; CDR3aa: CASSSAGREHNEQFF; CDR3nt: TGTGCCAGCAGCTCAGCAGGTAGGGAACACAATGAGCAGTTCTTC
j_gene: TRBJ2-2; d_gene: NA; abundance: few; v_gene: TRBV3-1; CDR3aa: CASSQPDRNTGELFF; CDR3nt: TGTGCCAGCAGCCAACCGGACAGAAACACCGGGGAGCTGTTTTTT
j_gene: TRBJ2-2; d_gene: NA; abundance: many; v_gene: TRBV5-1; CDR3aa: CASSFSGPRRNTGELFF; CDR3nt: TGCGCCAGCAGCTTCTCGGGACCCAGGCGGAACACCGGGGAGCTGTTTTTT
j_gene: TRBJ2-1; d_gene: NA; abundance: many; v_gene: TRBV20-1; CDR3aa: CSAYPASSLLQFF; CDR3nt: TGCAGTGCTTATCCGGCAAGTTCTCTTCTGCAGTTCTTC
j_gene: TRBJ2-5; d_gene: NA; abundance: many; v_gene: TRBV20-1; CDR3aa: CSALEMGTQETQYF; CDR3nt: TGCAGTGCTTTAGAGATGGGGACACAAGAGACCCAGTACTTC
j_gene: TRBJ2-1; d_gene: NA; abundance: many; v_gene: TRBV7-3; CDR3aa: CASSFLQGEEQFF; CDR3nt: TGTGCCAGCAGCTTCTTACAGGGAGAGGAGCAGTTCTTC
j_gene: TRBJ1-1; d_gene: TRBD1; abundance: few; v_gene: TRBV19; CDR3aa: CASRRDRGPDTEAFF; CDR3nt: TGTGCCAGTAGGAGGGACAGGGGGCCGGACACTGAAGCTTTCTTT
j_gene: TRBJ2-7; d_gene: NA; abundance: many; v_gene: TRBV7-2; CDR3aa: CASSLARGNPYEQYF; CDR3nt: TGTGCCAGCAGCTTAGCCCGGGGGAACCCGTACGAGCAGTACTTC
j_gene: TRBJ1-2; d_gene: TRBD1; abundance: NA; v_gene: TRBV29-1; CDR3aa: CSVRQGYGYTF; CDR3nt: TGCAGCGTCCGACAGGGCTATGGCTACACCTTC
j_gene: TRBJ2-4; d_gene: TRBD1; abundance: NA; v_gene: TRBV6-1; CDR3aa: CASSLNRGKNIQYF; CDR3nt: TGTGCCAGCAGTTTAAACAGGGGCAAAAACATTCAGTACTTC
j_gene: TRBJ2-5; d_gene: NA; abundance: many; v_gene: TRBV6-5; CDR3aa: CASSYSLGEETQYF; CDR3nt: TGTGCCAGCAGTTACAGTTTGGGGGAAGAGACCCAGTACTTC
j_gene: TRBJ2-3; d_gene: TRBD2; abundance: many; v_gene: TRBV2; CDR3aa: CASRSGRGTDTQYF; CDR3nt: TGTGCCAGCAGGAGCGGGAGGGGCACAGATACGCAGTATTTT
j_gene: TRBJ2-5; d_gene: TRBD2; abundance: NA; v_gene: TRBV5-4; CDR3aa: CASSFGLAGQETQYF; CDR3nt: TGTGCCAGCAGCTTTGGGCTAGCGGGTCAAGAGACCCAGTACTTC
j_gene: TRBJ1-1; d_gene: TRBD1; abundance: many; v_gene: TRBV28; CDR3aa: CASSLAGGYTEAFF; CDR3nt: TGTGCCAGCAGTTTGGCAGGGGGGTACACTGAAGCTTTCTTT
j_gene: TRBJ2-3; d_gene: NA; abundance: NA; v_gene: TRBV7-6; CDR3aa: CASSLASRGNTDTQYF; CDR3nt: TGTGCCAGCAGCTTAGCTTCGCGGGGTAACACAGATACGCAGTATTTT
j_gene: TRBJ2-3; d_gene: NA; abundance: many; v_gene: TRBV28; CDR3aa: CASSSPYAPGSSTDTQYF; CDR3nt: TGTGCCAGCAGTTCCCCTTATGCCCCCGGATCTTCCACAGATACGCAGTATTTT
j_gene: TRBJ1-1; d_gene: NA; abundance: many; v_gene: TRBV28; CDR3aa: CASSSRTSPWDTEAFF; CDR3nt: TGTGCCAGCAGTTCCCGAACTTCCCCTTGGGACACTGAAGCTTTCTTT
j_gene: TRBJ1-1; d_gene: NA; abundance: few; v_gene: TRBV16; CDR3aa: CASSHRGGDIMNTEAFF; CDR3nt: TGTGCCAGCAGCCACAGGGGCGGCGACATCATGAACACTGAAGCTTTCTTT